A single T cell receptor (beta chain) is shown here with its context. The sample originates from a study of T cell changes during pregnancy in multiple sclerosis. The protocol was immunoSEQ multiplex PCR, while the TCRdb copy is restricted to in-frame clones and leaves out a portion. Among more than 95,000 clones, roughly 92% were seen once, and the ten largest hold more than 0.75%. Germline CDR1 and CDR2: MNHEY and SMNVEV (reference sequence). V was clipped by 6 bases and J by 3 bases; unmatched bases: 6. The CDR3 consists of 16 residues. V is TRBV27 and J is TRBJ2-3; 13 nucleotides match TRBD2. The sequence was collected from a female donor with multiple sclerosis, enrolled in a pregnancy study. The source was peripheral blood, collected after pregnancy. The CDR3 bases are TGTGCCAGCAGGAGGACTAGCGGGAGCAATACAGATACGCAGTATTTT. Its protein is CASRRTSGSNTDTQYF.